This T cell receptor (beta chain) is drawn from a study of identifying expanded T cells in peripheral blood. Assay: immunoSEQ multiplex PCR; the TCRdb copy retains only in-frame clones and omits some. There are 90,000 to 100,000 clones in the sample; approximately 91% occur only once, and roughly 3.9% lies in the top ten. Germline values: CDR1 SGHRS, CDR2 YFSETQ. Trimming removed 4 bases from V and 3 bases from J, with 13 bases in between. The CDR3 covers 14 residues. This clone was picked up one time. The TCR was taken from a person aged 18 to 75 in good health. The chain employs TRBV5-1 and TRBJ1-1; no clear D. What was sequenced was blood. DNA for the CDR3: TGCGCCAGCAGCCCAAACCAAGGATACACTGAAGCTTTCTTT. Amino acid sequence: CASSPNQGYTEAFF.